A selection of T cell receptor beta chains follows, all from one sample in a study of immune evolution from preneoplasia to lung adenocarcinoma. The repertoire was sequenced with immunoSEQ multiplex PCR; TCRdb's copy has only in-frame clones and lacks some. The sample carries about 8,400 clones, approximately 80% recorded once. The sequenced sample was FFPE invasive lung adenocarcinoma tissue. The receptor set was obtained from a person aged 50 to 59 with lung adenocarcinoma. CDR3s include the opening cysteine and the closing phenylalanine or tryptophan. Fields, in order: clone size, V gene, J gene, D gene, CDR3 protein, CDR3 DNA. A D gene is named only where the DNA matches it firmly. Clone size, where shown, is once, few, many, or a class for clones that have expanded.

>.|TRBV28|TRBJ2-3|.
CASSFQGTDTQYF
TGTGCCAGCAGTTTCCAGGGCACAGATACGCAGTATTTT
>.|TRBV19|TRBJ2-5|.
CASSMAGGGFSGETQYF
TGTGCCAGTAGTATGGCCGGGGGAGGATTTTCGGGGGAGACCCAGTACTTC
>.|TRBV28|TRBJ1-2|TRBD1
CASSLDDRVHGYTF
TGTGCCAGCAGTTTAGACGACAGGGTCCATGGCTACACCTTC
>.|TRBV9|TRBJ1-6|.
CASSETASAYNSPLHF
TGTGCCAGCAGCGAGACAGCGTCCGCCTATAATTCACCCCTCCACTTT
>.|TRBV9|TRBJ2-2|TRBD2
CASSPRTSLANTGELFF
TGTGCCAGCAGCCCGCGGACTAGCCTCGCGAACACCGGGGAGCTGTTTTTT
>once|TRBV28|TRBJ2-1|TRBD2
CASSKAGASYNEQFF
TGTGCCAGCAGCAAAGCGGGGGCATCCTACAATGAGCAGTTCTTC
>.|TRBV6-1|TRBJ1-1|.
CASSEPPGGAGNTEAFF
TGTGCCAGCAGTGAACCCCCGGGGGGGGCTGGGAACACTGAAGCTTTCTTT
>.|TRBV5-5|TRBJ1-2|.
CASSLDLSGYTF
TGTGCCAGCAGCCTGGACTTGAGTGGCTACACCTTC
>.|TRBV12-5|TRBJ2-7|TRBD1
CASRRQGFYEQYF
TGTGCTAGTAGGCGACAGGGGTTCTACGAGCAGTACTTC
>.|TRBV11-2|TRBJ2-1|.
CASSQLPGPVGEQFF
TGTGCCAGCAGCCAGCTCCCGGGACCTGTGGGCGAGCAGTTCTTC
>.|TRBV6-4|TRBJ1-5|TRBD1
CASSDQGGGQPQHF
TGTGCCAGCAGTGACCAGGGGGGAGGTCAGCCCCAGCATTTT
>.|TRBV19|TRBJ2-3|.
CASSIMGGTDTQYF
TGTGCCAGTAGTATAATGGGGGGAACAGATACGCAGTATTTT
>.|TRBV19|TRBJ1-5|TRBD1
CASSPRTGQGNQPQHF
TGTGCCAGTAGTCCTCGTACGGGACAGGGGAATCAGCCCCAGCATTTT
>large|TRBV7-9|TRBJ1-1|TRBD1
CASSPGGTANTEAFF
TGTGCCAGCAGCCCAGGCGGGACAGCGAACACTGAAGCTTTCTTT
>.|TRBV6-6|TRBJ1-1|TRBD1
CASSWGQVTEAFF
TGTGCCAGCAGTTGGGGACAGGTCACTGAAGCTTTCTTT
>.|TRBV18|TRBJ1-2|.
CASSPEGSHGYTF
TGTGCCAGCTCACCAGAGGGTAGTCATGGCTACACCTTC
>once|TRBV6-4|TRBJ1-1|TRBD1
CARKLGQGRWFPMNTEAFF
TGTGCCAGGAAGCTGGGACAGGGAAGGTGGTTTCCAATGAACACTGAAGCTTTCTTT